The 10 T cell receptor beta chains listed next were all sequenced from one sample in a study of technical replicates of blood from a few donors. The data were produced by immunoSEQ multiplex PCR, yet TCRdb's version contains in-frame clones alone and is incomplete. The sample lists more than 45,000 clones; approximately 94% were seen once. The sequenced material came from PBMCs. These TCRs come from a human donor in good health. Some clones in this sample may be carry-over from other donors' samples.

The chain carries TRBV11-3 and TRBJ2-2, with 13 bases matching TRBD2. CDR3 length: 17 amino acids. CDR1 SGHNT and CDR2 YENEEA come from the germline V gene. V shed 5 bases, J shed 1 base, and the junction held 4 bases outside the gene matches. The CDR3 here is CASSPGTSGKNTGELFF. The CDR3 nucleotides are TGTGCCAGCAGCCCAGGGACTAGCGGGAAGAACACCGGGGAGCTGTTTTTT.

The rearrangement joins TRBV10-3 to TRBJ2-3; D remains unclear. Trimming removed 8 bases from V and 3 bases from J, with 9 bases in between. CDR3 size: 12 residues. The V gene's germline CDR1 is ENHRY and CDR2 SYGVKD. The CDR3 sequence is CAISAVTDTQYF. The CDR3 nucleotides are TGTGCCATCTCTGCGGTAACAGATACGCAGTATTTT.

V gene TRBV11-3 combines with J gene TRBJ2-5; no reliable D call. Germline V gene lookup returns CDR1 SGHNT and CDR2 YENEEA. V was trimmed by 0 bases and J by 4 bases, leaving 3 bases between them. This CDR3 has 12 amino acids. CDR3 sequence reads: CASSLDRETQYF. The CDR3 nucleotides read TGTGCCAGCAGCTTAGATCGAGAGACCCAGTACTTC.

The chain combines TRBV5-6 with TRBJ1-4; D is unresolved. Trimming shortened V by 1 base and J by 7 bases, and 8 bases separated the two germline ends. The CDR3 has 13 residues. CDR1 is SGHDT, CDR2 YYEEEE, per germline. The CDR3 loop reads CASSLWSREKLFF. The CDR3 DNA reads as TGTGCCAGCAGCTTGTGGAGCCGTGAAAAACTGTTTTTT. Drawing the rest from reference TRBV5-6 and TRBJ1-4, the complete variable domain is DAGVTQSPTHLIKTRGQQVTLRCSPKSGHDTVSWYQQALGQGPQFIFQYYEEEERQRGNFPDRFSGHQFPNYSSELNVNALLLGDSALYLCASSLWSREKLFFGSGTQLSVL.

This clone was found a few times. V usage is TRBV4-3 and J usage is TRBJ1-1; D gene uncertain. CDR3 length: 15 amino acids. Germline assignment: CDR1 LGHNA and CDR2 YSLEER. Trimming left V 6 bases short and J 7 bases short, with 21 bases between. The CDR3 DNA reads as TGCGCCAGCAGTCAATACACGGCGGGTGGAGTTGAAGCTTTCTTT. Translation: CASSQYTAGGVEAFF.

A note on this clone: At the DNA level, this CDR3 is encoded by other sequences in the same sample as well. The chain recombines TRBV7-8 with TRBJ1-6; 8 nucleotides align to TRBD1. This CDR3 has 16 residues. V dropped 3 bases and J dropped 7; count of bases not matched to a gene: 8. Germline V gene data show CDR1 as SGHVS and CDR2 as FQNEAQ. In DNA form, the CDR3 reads TGTGCCAGCAGCTTGGAGGGACAGGCGTTAAATTCACCCCTCCACTTT. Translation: CASSLEGQALNSPLHF.

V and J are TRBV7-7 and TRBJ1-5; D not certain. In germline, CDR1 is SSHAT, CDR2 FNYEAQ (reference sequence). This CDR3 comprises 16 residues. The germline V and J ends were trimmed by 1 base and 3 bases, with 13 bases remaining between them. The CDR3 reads CASSLGPTRDNQPQHF. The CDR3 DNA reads TGTGCCAGCAGCTTAGGCCCGACCCGGGACAATCAGCCCCAGCATTTT. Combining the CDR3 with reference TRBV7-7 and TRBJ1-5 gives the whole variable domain GAGVSQSPRYKVTKRGQDVTLRCDPISSHATLYWYQQALGQGPEFLTYFNYEAQPDKSGLPSDRFSAERPEGSISTLTIQRTEQRDSAMYRCASSLGPTRDNQPQHFGDGTRLSIL.

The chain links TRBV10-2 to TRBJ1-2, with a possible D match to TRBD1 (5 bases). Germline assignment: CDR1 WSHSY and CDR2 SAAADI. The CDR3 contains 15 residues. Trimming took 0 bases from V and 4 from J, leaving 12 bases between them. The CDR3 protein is CASSESGGWSYGYTF. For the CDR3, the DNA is TGCGCCAGCAGTGAGTCGGGGGGATGGAGCTATGGCTACACCTTC.

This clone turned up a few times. CDR3 sequence reads: CTSSRGQPQHF. CDR3 nucleotides: TGCACCAGCAGTAGAGGGCAGCCCCAGCATTTT. The chain links TRBV1 to TRBJ1-5. TRBV1 counts as a pseudogene. The CDR3 contains 11 residues.

CDR3 DNA: TGTGCCAGCAGCGTAGGCGGGACTTCCTATGGCTACACCTTC. This translates into CASSVGGTSYGYTF. The chain combines TRBV9 with TRBJ1-2; a possible D gene is TRBD1 (5 bases). This CDR3 has 14 residues. The V and J ends lost 0 bases and 4 bases respectively, with 10 bases between them. CDR1 and CDR2 from the germline V gene are SGDLS and YYNGEE.